This T cell receptor (beta chain) is drawn from a study of metastatic and nonmetastatic thyroid tumors. Study-wide results and caveats: Reportedly, malignant thyroid tumors had significantly higher TCR beta diversity than benign nodules, in blood and tumor.

TCRdb re-called the PCR reads with MiXCR. The sample has around 31,000 clones; almost 30% are singletons. This clone has ten or more counts. What it recognizes is unknown. The CDR3 has 14 residues. The germline V gene encodes CDR1 DFQATT and CDR2 SNEGSKA (reference sequence). V lost 5 bases, J lost 7 bases, and 18 bases lay in between. Patients underwent thyroid surgery, and none had received any treatment before it. The sample taken for sequencing was blood. The gene calls are TRBV20-1 and TRBJ1-5, with D hard to call. The TCR sequence derives from a female donor with papillary thyroid cancer or a benign thyroid nodule (not recorded which). Some clones in this sample may be carry-over from other donors' samples. The CDR3 DNA reads TGCAGTGCTGAGGATGGGCGGGTTTGGCAGCCCCAGCATTTT. Its translation is CSAEDGRVWQPQHF.